The 22 T cell receptor beta chains below were found in one sample sequenced in a study of chemoradiotherapy in HPV16-positive cancers. The repertoire was sequenced with immunoSEQ multiplex PCR; TCRdb's copy has only in-frame clones and lacks some. The sample carries under 3,000 clones, 81% recorded once. Sequenced here: tumor tissue, sampled from a patient who underwent chemoradiotherapy. All receptors derive from a human donor with HPV-associated anogenital cancer.

The CDR3 loop reads CASGQDGNTEAFF. The CDR3 region has the DNA TGTGCTAGTGGTCAGGACGGGAACACTGAAGCTTTCTTT. This chain links TRBV12-5 with TRBJ1-1, with D unclear. CDR1 and CDR2 (germline): LGHNT, FRNRAP. V lost 5 bases to trimming and J lost 1 base, with 8 bases between them. This CDR3 is 13 amino acids long.

This sequence joins TRBV6-5 and TRBJ1-2, with 8 nucleotides matching TRBD1. Germline V CDR1 and CDR2: MNHEY, SVGAGI. CDR3 length: 13 amino acids. Unmatched junction bases numbered 4, after V lost 4 bases and J lost 6 bases. The CDR3 DNA sequence: TGTGCCAGCAGTTCAGACAGGGGCCATGGCTACACCTTC. Its protein is CASSSDRGHGYTF.

This sequence joins TRBV4-1 and TRBJ2-1, with D unresolved. The CDR3 loop spans 16 amino acids. Trimming took off 1 base at V and 2 bases at J, with 12 bases between the two ends. CDR1 and CDR2 (germline): MGHRA, YSYEKL. In DNA, the CDR3 is TGCGCCAGCAGCCAAGGCGGCGGTTTAGCCTACAATGAGCAGTTCTTC. It encodes CASSQGGGLAYNEQFF.

The rearrangement joins TRBV5-6 to TRBJ2-1; TRBD1 matches at 10 bases. Germline V lookup: CDR1 SGHDT, CDR2 YYEEEE. The junction had 16 bases not matched to a gene; V was cut back by 5 bases and J by 8 bases. CDR3 size: 17 residues. DNA for the CDR3: TGTGCCAGCAGTTTTTACAACCGGGACAGGGGTGTCCATGAGCAGTTCTTC. It yields the protein CASSFYNRDRGVHEQFF.

V is TRBV7-8 and J is TRBJ1-2; D ambiguous. The CDR3 consists of 17 residues. Germline assignment: CDR1 SGHVS and CDR2 FQNEAQ. Trimming shortened V by 2 bases and J by 8 bases, and 24 bases separated the two germline ends. The CDR3 DNA sequence: TGTGCCAGCAGCTTAAGTCTACAGCTCTCTCTAACTGGGGGCTACACCTTC. Translation gives CASSLSLQLSLTGGYTF.

This chain uses TRBV6-1 with TRBJ2-3, with TRBD2 identical over 7 bases. Germline-derived CDR1 and CDR2 are MNHNS and SASEGT. CDR3 length equals 15 residues. Trimming at V came to 2 bases and at J to 3 bases, leaving 5 bases not matched to a gene. The CDR3: CASSEPPGGTDTQYF. CDR3 sequence (DNA): TGTGCCAGCAGTGAACCGCCGGGGGGTACAGATACGCAGTATTTT.

The V and J genes are TRBV6-6 and TRBJ2-1, with D possibly matching TRBD2 (5 bases). V was shortened by 6 bases and J by 0 bases, with 6 bases between the two germline ends. The CDR3 totals 13 residues. Germline CDR1 reads MNHNY; CDR2 reads SVGAGI (reference sequence). This chain's CDR3 is CASSRDSYNEQFF. Written as DNA, the CDR3 is TGTGCCAGCAGCCGGGACTCCTACAATGAGCAGTTCTTC.

The gene calls are TRBV19 and TRBJ1-2, with D maybe TRBD1 (5 bases). Germline V CDR1 and CDR2: LNHDA, SQIVND (reference sequence). V dropped 7 bases and J dropped 8 bases, with 11 bases sitting between them. This CDR3 is built from 11 residues. CDR3 DNA sequence: TGTGCCAGTACCTCAGGGACCGGCTACACCTTC. Its protein is CASTSGTGYTF.

The rearrangement uses TRBV9 and TRBJ1-1; TRBD1 agrees at 9 bases. The germline V gene has CDR1 SGDLS and CDR2 YYNGEE. The CDR3 length is 15 residues. V gave up 3 bases and J gave up 1 base; unmatched junction bases: 4. CDR3 DNA: TGTGCCAGCAGCGCTGGGGGACAGGGGAACACTGAAGCTTTCTTT. Amino acid sequence: CASSAGGQGNTEAFF.

This chain joins TRBV13 and TRBJ2-3; weak D call: TRBD2 (6 bases). V was trimmed by 4 bases and J by 3 bases, leaving 14 bases between them. The V gene's germline CDR1 is PRHDT and CDR2 FYEKMQ (reference sequence). This CDR3 has 15 amino acids. DNA for the CDR3: TGTGCCAGCAGCTCTGGGACTGTGGATACAGATACGCAGTATTTT. Its protein product is CASSSGTVDTDTQYF.

This chain joins TRBV2 and TRBJ1-4; possible D gene TRBD1, 6 bases. Trimming took off 2 bases at V and 8 bases at J, with 15 bases between the two ends. Per germline, CDR1 SNHLY and CDR2 FYNNEI. This CDR3 region has 15 residues. This chain's CDR3 is CASSENWGPEEKLFF. In DNA form, the CDR3 reads TGTGCCAGCAGTGAAAACTGGGGGCCTGAAGAAAAACTGTTTTTT.

The chain links TRBV9 to TRBJ1-1, with D hard to call. This CDR3 is built from 14 residues. Germline-derived CDR1 and CDR2 are SGDLS and YYNGEE. With 0 bases removed from V and 1 base from J, the gap between germline ends came to 7 bases. The CDR3 DNA reads as TGTGCCAGCAGCGTAGGGCCCACGAACACTGAAGCTTTCTTT. Encoded protein: CASSVGPTNTEAFF.

This chain uses TRBV14 with TRBJ2-1; D is undetermined. The length of the CDR3 is 11 residues. CDR1 and CDR2 from the germline V gene are SGHDN and FVKESK. V lost 1 base to trimming and J lost 9 bases, with 4 bases between them. CDR3 nucleotides: TGTGCCAGCAGCCAAGTTACTGAGCAGTTCTTC. It yields the protein CASSQVTEQFF. The full variable domain, completed using reference TRBV14 and TRBJ2-1, is EAGVTQFPSHSVIEKGQTVTLRCDPISGHDNLYWYRRVMGKEIKFLLHFVKESKQDESGMPNNRFLAERTGGTYSTLKVQPAELEDSGVYFCASSQVTEQFFGPGTRLTVL.

The chain carries TRBV28 and TRBJ2-1, with D uncertain. The CDR3 consists of 14 residues. CDR1 and CDR2 from the germline V gene are MDHEN and SYDVKM. V was pared by 5 bases and J by 6 bases, with 14 bases between. The CDR3 here is CASSDQVAGNEQFF. DNA of the CDR3: TGTGCCAGCAGTGACCAGGTGGCTGGCAATGAGCAGTTCTTC.

This clone is classed as large (0.1 to 1%). The rearrangement joins TRBV4-1 to TRBJ2-3; maybe TRBD2 (6 bases). The CDR3 totals 17 residues. In germline, CDR1 is MGHRA, CDR2 YSYEKL. V shed 0 bases and J shed 2 bases, with 15 bases lying between them. This CDR3 reads CASSQEVGLKPTDTQYF. For the CDR3, the DNA is TGCGCCAGCAGCCAAGAGGTGGGACTTAAACCCACAGATACGCAGTATTTT.

The chain employs TRBV7-2 and TRBJ1-3, with a tentative D call TRBD1 (5 bases). The CDR3 length is 16 residues. V was clipped by 1 base and J by 0 bases, with 10 bases between them. In germline, CDR1 is SGHTA, CDR2 FQGNSA. The CDR3 DNA sequence: TGTGCCAGCAGCTTAGTTAGGGGAGGCTCTGGAAACACCATATATTTT. Protein sequence: CASSLVRGGSGNTIYF.

This clone was seen once. The chain couples TRBV9 to TRBJ2-1, with 10 bases matching TRBD2. The ends lost 3 bases at V and 5 bases at J; junction bases unmatched: 11. Germline V gives CDR1 SGDLS, CDR2 YYNGEE. The CDR3 runs 17 residues. DNA of the CDR3: TGTGCCAGCAGCGGTGTAGCGGGAGGCCCCACCAACAATGAGCAGTTCTTC. Its translation: CASSGVAGGPTNNEQFF.

The chain links TRBV19 to TRBJ2-7; TRBD2 aligns across 12 bases. J lost 4 bases, V lost 5 bases, and 3 bases had no gene match. Germline lookup yields CDR1 LNHDA and CDR2 SQIVND (reference sequence). This CDR3 contains 14 residues. DNA for the CDR3: TGTGCCAGTAGTCCGGGGACTAGCGGGTACGAGCAGTACTTC. Translated, it gives CASSPGTSGYEQYF.

The chain carries TRBV6-1 and TRBJ1-2; D not certain. V was cut by 0 bases and J by 12 bases, with 8 bases left in between. There are 11 residues in the CDR3. CDR1 is MNHNS and CDR2 is SASEGT in the germline V gene. The CDR3 here is CASSEALSHTF. Written as DNA, the CDR3 is TGTGCCAGCAGTGAAGCGCTTTCCCACACCTTC.

The V call is TRBV7-3, the J call TRBJ2-2; D is ambiguous. Germline V CDR1 and CDR2: SGHTA, FQGTGA. V was pared by 5 bases and J by 4 bases, with 11 bases between. The CDR3 spans 14 residues. This CDR3 reads CASSGVSGTGELFF. In DNA, the CDR3 is TGTGCCAGCAGCGGGGTTTCTGGCACCGGGGAGCTGTTTTTT.

The chain joins TRBV7-3 to TRBJ2-2; 12 nucleotides align to TRBD2. CDR3 length: 16 amino acids. CDR1 SGHTA and CDR2 FQGTGA come from the germline V gene. V was pared by 5 bases and J by 4 bases, with 5 bases of the junction left unmatched. DNA for the CDR3: TGTGCCAGCAGCGAGCGGACTAGCGGGGTCACCGGGGAGCTGTTTTTT. It encodes CASSERTSGVTGELFF.

This clone has more than one count but fewer than ten. This sequence joins TRBV5-4 and TRBJ1-2; 9 nucleotides agree with TRBD1. The CDR3 length is 14 residues. The J segment lost 5 bases and the V segment lost 5 bases, leaving 7 bases of the junction unmatched. Germline CDR1 reads SGHNT; CDR2 reads YYREEE (reference sequence). For the CDR3, the DNA is TGTGCCAGCAGTTCCGGGACAGGGCAGTATGGCTACACCTTC. Protein product: CASSSGTGQYGYTF.